The text below deals with one T cell receptor beta chain. The antigen is undetermined. The data were obtained in a study of T cell responses to AZD1222 COVID-19 vaccine. Study-wide background: Some second doses came at about 4 weeks and others at about 12 weeks; these were pooled.

The V end was cut by 10 bases, the J end by 1 base, with 13 bases between. The germline gives CDR1 SGDLS, CDR2 YYNGEE. This CDR3 comprises 13 residues. Study findings and constraints: The donors showed a predominance of white British ancestry and of females, with possible underestimation of clonal diversity.

Sequencing used immunoSEQ multiplex PCR; TCRdb keeps in-frame clones, though not all of them. The top ten hold approximately 4.5% of the sample, which has roughly 120,000 clones, 89% seen once. This chain joins TRBV9 and TRBJ2-3; a weak D match, TRBD2 (6 bases). The TCR sequence derives from an adult in good health. Sequencing was performed on peripheral blood, taken on day 0 of AZD1222 vaccination. The CDR3 DNA sequence: TGTGCCTCCGGGGGATGGGGCACAGATACGCAGTATTTT. It specifies CASGGWGTDTQYF.